The 3 T cell receptor beta chains in this list originate from one sample, sequenced in a study of T cell responses to AZD1222 COVID-19 vaccine. Assay: immunoSEQ multiplex PCR; the TCRdb copy retains only in-frame clones and omits some. The sample records about 100,000 clones, about 85% being singletons. The material was peripheral blood, obtained 28 days after the second AZD1222 dose. Receptor source: an adult who received the AZD1222 COVID-19 vaccine.

V and J are TRBV6-6 and TRBJ2-7; 7 bases line up with TRBD1. The CDR3 has 15 amino acids. V was pared by 2 bases and J by 5 bases, with 9 bases of the junction left unmatched. Looked up from germline, CDR1 is MNHNY and CDR2 is SVGAGI (reference sequence). The CDR3 DNA is TGTGCCAGCAGTTACACCCGACAGGGAAAGGACGAGCAGTACTTC. Residues: CASSYTRQGKDEQYF.

This clone was seen once. V gene TRBV2 combines with J gene TRBJ1-2, with D unresolved. This CDR3 spans 14 amino acids. Trimming removed 6 bases at V and 4 bases at J, with 15 bases between. CDR1 is SNHLY and CDR2 is FYNNEI in the germline V gene. The CDR3 reads CASSQEGSGYGYTF. In DNA, the CDR3 is TGTGCCAGCAGCCAGGAGGGTTCGGGCTATGGCTACACCTTC.

This chain links TRBV6-5 with TRBJ1-5; D ambiguous. Germline CDR1 reads MNHEY; CDR2 reads SVGAGI. This CDR3 is 14 amino acids long. The germline V and J ends were trimmed by 6 bases and 2 bases, with 11 bases remaining between them. In nucleotides, the CDR3 is TGTGCCAGCAGCTCGTGGTTAGGCAATCAGCCCCAGCATTTT. Encoded protein: CASSSWLGNQPQHF.